The entry below gives a single TCR beta chain sequence along with its context. The antigen is not known. Trimming took 1 base from V and 8 from J, leaving 8 bases between them. The CDR3 spans 12 residues. Per germline, CDR1 MDHEN and CDR2 SYDVKM. The data stem from a study of T cell responses to AZD1222 COVID-19 vaccine. Study findings and constraints: Donors were largely white British and mainly female; clonal diversity was possibly underestimated.

Here immunoSEQ multiplex PCR was the method, and the copy in TCRdb shows in-frame clones only, minus some. The table shows 95,000 to 150,000 clones, with about 90% occurring only once. The sequencing here drew on peripheral blood, taken on day 0 of AZD1222 vaccination. The chain is built from TRBV28 and TRBJ1-1; D not certain. The TCR sequence derives from an adult in good health. The CDR3 DNA is TGTGCCAGCAGTTTATTCAGGACGGAAGCTTTCTTT. Its protein product is CASSLFRTEAFF.